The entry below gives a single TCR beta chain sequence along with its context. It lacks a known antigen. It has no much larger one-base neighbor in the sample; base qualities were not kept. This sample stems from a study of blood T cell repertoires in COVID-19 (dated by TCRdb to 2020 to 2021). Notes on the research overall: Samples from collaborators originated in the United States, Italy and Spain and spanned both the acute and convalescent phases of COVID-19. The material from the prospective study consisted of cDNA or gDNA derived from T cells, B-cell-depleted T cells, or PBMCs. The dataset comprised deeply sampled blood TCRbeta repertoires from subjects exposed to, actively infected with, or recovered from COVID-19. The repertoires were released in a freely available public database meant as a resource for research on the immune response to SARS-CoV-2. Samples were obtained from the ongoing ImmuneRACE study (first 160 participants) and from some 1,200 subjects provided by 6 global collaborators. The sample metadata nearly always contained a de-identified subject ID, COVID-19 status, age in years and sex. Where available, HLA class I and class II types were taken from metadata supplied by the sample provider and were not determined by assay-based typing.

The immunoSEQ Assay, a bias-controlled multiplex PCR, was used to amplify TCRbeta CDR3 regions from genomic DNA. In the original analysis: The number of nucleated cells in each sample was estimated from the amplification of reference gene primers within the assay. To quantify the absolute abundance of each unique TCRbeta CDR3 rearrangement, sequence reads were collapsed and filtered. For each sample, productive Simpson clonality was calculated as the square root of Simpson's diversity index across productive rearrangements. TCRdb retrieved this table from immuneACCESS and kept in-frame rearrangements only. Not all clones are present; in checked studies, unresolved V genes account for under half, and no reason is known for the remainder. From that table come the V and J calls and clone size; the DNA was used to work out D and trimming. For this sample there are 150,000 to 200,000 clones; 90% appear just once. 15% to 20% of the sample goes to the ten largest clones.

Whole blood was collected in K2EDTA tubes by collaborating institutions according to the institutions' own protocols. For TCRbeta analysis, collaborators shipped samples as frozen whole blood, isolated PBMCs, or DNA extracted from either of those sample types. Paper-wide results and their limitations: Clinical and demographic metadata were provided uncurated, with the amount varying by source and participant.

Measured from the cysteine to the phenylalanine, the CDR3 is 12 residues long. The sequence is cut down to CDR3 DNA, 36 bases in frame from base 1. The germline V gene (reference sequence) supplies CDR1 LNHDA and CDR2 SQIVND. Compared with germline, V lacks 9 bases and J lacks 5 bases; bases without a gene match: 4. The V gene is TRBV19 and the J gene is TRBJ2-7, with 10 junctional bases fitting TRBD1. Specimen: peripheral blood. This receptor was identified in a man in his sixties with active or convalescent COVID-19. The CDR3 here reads CASTTGGDEQYF. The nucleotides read TGTGCCAGCACGACAGGGGGCGACGAGCAGTACTTC.